This TCR beta chain was recorded in a study of blood T cells in healthy people across ages. The overall study: About one barcoded beta molecule was captured per two T cells (by template switching).

With a J-beta primer mix and a sample-barcoded 5' primer, a second PCR ran about 7 to 11 cycles. Each cDNA molecule carried a tag from a template-switch adaptor that contained 12 random nucleotides. Samples each returned at least 2.5 million CDR3-containing paired-end reads. One entry per CDR3 protein results from TCRdb running MiXCR on the 5' RACE reads. Here the sample spans around 1,600,000 distinct CDR3 sequences, approximately 42% being singletons. Study-wide results and caveats: Across the age range, TCR beta diversity per million T cells fell in a roughly linear way.

Regarding this clonotype: The antigen remains unidentified.

Sequenced sample: blood. This sequence was found in a woman under 30 in good health.

DNA of the CDR3: TGTGCCAGCAGTTTATACGGGGTGTCCTACGAGCAGTACTTC. Protein product: CASSLYGVSYEQYF. This chain connects TRBV27 to TRBJ2-7; weak D call: TRBD2 (5 bases). Germline V CDR1 and CDR2: MNHEY, SMNVEV (reference sequence). Trimming shortened V by 1 base and J by 1 base, and 8 bases separated the two germline ends. This CDR3 is 14 amino acids long.